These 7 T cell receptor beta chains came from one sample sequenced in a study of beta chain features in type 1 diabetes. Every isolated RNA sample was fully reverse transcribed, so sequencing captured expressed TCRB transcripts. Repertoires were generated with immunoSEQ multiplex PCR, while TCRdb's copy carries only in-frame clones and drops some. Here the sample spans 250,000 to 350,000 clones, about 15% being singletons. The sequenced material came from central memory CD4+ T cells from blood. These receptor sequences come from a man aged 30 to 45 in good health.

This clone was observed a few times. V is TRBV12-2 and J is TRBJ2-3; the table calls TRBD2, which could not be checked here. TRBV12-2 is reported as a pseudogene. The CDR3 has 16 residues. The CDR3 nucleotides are TGTGCAAGTCGCTTAATCGCGGGGGGTTGGACAGATACGCAGTATTTT. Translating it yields CASRLIAGGWTDTQYF.

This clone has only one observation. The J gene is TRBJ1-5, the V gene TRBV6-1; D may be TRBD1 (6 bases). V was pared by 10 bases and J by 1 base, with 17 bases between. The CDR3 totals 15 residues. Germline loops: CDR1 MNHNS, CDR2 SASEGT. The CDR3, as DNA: TGTGCCACCTCCGAGGGGGGGGTGAGCAATCAGCCCCAGCATTTT. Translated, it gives CATSEGGVSNQPQHF.

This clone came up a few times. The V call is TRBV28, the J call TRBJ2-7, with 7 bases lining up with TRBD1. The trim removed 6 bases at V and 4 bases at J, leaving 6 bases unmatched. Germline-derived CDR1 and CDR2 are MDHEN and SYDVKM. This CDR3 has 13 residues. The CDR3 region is CASSKTGRYEQYV. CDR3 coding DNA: TGTGCCAGCAGCAAGACAGGGCGATACGAGCAGTACGTC.

In nucleotides, the CDR3 is TGTGCCAGCAGTGCCTGGCAGCCCCAGCATTTT. This codes for CASSAWQPQHF. This chain uses TRBV6-1 with TRBJ1-5; unclear D gene. The CDR3 runs to 11 residues. Germline assignment: CDR1 MNHNS and CDR2 SASEGT. With 4 bases removed from V and 7 bases from J, the gap between germline ends came to 5 bases.

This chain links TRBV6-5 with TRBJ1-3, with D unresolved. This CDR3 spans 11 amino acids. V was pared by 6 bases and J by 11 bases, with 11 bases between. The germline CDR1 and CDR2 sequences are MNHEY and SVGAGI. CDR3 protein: CASRSDWPIYF. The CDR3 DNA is TGTGCCAGCAGATCCGATTGGCCCATATATTTT.

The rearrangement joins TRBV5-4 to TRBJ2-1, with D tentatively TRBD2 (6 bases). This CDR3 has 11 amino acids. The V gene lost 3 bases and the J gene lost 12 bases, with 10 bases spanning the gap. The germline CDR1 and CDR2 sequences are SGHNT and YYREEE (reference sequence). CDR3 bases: TGTGCCAGCAGCTCCTGGGAGGTGCAGTTCTTC. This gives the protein CASSSWEVQFF. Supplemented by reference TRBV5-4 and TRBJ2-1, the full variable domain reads ETGVTQSPTHLIKTRGQQVTLRCSSQSGHNTVSWYQQALGQGPQFIFQYYREEENGRGNFPPRFSGLQFPNYSSELNVNALELDDSALYLCASSSWEVQFFGPGTRLTVL.

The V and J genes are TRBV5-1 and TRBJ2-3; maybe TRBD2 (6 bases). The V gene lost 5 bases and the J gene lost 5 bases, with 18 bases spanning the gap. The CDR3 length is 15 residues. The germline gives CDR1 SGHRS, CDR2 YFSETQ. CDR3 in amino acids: CASRPQTGRGDTQYF. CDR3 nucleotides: TGCGCCAGCAGGCCCCAGACTGGGCGGGGAGATACGCAGTATTTT.